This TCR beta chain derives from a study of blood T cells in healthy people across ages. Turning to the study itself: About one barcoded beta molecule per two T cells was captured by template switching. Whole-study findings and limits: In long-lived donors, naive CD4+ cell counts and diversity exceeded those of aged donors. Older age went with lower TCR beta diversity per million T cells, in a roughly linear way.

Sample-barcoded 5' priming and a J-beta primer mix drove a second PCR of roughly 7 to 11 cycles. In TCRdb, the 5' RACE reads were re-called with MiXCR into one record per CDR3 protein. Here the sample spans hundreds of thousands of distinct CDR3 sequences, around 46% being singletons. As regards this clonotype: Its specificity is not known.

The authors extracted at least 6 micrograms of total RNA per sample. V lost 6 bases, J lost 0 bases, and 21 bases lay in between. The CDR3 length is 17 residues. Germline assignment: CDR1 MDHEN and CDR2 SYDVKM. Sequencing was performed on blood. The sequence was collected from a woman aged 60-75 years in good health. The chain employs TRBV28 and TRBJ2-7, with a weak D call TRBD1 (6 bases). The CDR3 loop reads CASRRNSPGASSYEQYF. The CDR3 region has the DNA TGTGCCAGCAGGCGGAATAGTCCAGGGGCGAGCTCCTACGAGCAGTACTTC.